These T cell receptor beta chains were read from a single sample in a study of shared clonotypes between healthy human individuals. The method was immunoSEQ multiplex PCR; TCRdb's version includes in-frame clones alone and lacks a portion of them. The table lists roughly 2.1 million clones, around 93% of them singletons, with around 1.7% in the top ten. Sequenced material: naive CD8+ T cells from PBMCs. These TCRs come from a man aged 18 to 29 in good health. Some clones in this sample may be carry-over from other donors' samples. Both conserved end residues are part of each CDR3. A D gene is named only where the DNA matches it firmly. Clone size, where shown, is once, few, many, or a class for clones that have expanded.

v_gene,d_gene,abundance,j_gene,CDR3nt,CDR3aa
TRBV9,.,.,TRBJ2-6,TGTGCCAGCAGCCGTCACGGCTCAGGGGCCAACGTCCTGACTTTC,CASSRHGSGANVLTF
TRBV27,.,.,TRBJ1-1,TGTGCCAGCAGTTTAATTTTTGGGGGTGGGAACACTGAAGCTTTCTTT,CASSLIFGGGNTEAFF
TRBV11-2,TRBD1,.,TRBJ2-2,TGTGCCAGCAGCTCACCGGGACAGGGGCGAGGGGAGCTGTTTTTT,CASSSPGQGRGELFF
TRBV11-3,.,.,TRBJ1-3,TGTGCCAGCAGCTCCCTCGAGGAAGAAAACACCATATATTTT,CASSSLEEENTIYF
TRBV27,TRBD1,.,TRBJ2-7,TGTGCCAGCAGTGAGACAGGGGGTTACGAGCAGTACTTC,CASSETGGYEQYF
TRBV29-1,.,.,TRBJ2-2,TGCAGCGTTGAAGATGAAGGGTCCGGGGAGCTGTTTTTT,CSVEDEGSGELFF
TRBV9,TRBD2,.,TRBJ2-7,TGTGCCAGCAGCGCCGGGAGGGGTTCGCACTACGAGCAGTACTTC,CASSAGRGSHYEQYF
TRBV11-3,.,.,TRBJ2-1,TGTGCCAGCAGCTTTAGCGGCGACAATGAGCAGTTCTTC,CASSFSGDNEQFF
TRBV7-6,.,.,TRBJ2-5,TGTGCCAGCAGCTCCTCAGGGGCCAGGTACCAAGAGACCCAGTACTTC,CASSSSGARYQETQYF
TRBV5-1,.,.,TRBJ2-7,TGCGCCAGCAGCTCTACTGGGTACGAGCAGTACTTC,CASSSTGYEQYF
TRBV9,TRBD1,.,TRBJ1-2,TGTGCCAGCAGCCTAACTCGACAGGGTTGGGATGGCTACACCTTC,CASSLTRQGWDGYTF
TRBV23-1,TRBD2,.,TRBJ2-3,TGCGCCAACAATAAAAAGACATACTGGACTAGCGGGACAGATACGCAGTATTTT,CANNKKTYWTSGTDTQYF
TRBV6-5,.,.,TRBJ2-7,TGTGCCAGCAGTTACTCCCCCTCCTACGAGCAGTACTTC,CASSYSPSYEQYF
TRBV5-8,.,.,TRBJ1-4,TGTGCCAGCAGCCCCCTCCGTGGCAGGGAGCGGGAAAAACTGTTTTTT,CASSPLRGREREKLFF
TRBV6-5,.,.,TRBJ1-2,TGTGCCAGCAGCCTCGGGGGTCTTAGCGGCTACACCTTC,CASSLGGLSGYTF
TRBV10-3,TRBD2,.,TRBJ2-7,TGTGCCATCAGTGGGGGTTTTCGCGGGAGGCGAGACGACGAGCAGTACTTC,CAISGGFRGRRDDEQYF
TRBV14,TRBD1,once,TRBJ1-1,TGTGCCAGCAGCCAACGGGACAGTAACACTGAAGCTTTCTTT,CASSQRDSNTEAFF
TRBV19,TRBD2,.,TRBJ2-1,TGTGCCAGTAGTACCCTAGCGGGGGGACCCAGTGAGCAGTTCTTC,CASSTLAGGPSEQFF
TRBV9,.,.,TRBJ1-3,TGTGCCAGCAGCTCCCTGGGCAGTCTCGCCAGAATCAACTCTGGAAACACCATATATTTT,CASSSLGSLARINSGNTIYF
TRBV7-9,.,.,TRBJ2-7,TGTGCCACCCTCGGGACCTACGAGCAGTACTTC,CATLGTYEQYF
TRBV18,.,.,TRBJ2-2,TGTGCCAGCTCACCACCAGGGGAAGGGGTGAACACCGGGGAGCTGTTTTTT,CASSPPGEGVNTGELFF
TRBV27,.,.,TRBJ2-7,TGTGCCAGCAGTTTATTCGGCAGACACTACGAGCAGTACTTC,CASSLFGRHYEQYF
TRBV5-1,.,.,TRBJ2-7,TGCGCCAGCAGCTTGAGTTCGGGACAACTTATCGAGCAGTACTTC,CASSLSSGQLIEQYF
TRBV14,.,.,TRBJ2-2,TGTGCCAGCAGCCTTCGAGGGACCGGGGAGCTGTTTTTT,CASSLRGTGELFF
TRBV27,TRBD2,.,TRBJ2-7,TGTGCCAGCAGTTCCCCGACTAGCGGGAGGAACGAGCAGTACTTC,CASSSPTSGRNEQYF
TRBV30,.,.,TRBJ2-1,TGTGCCTGGAGTGAGGGGGTTCACAATGAGCAGTTCTTC,CAWSEGVHNEQFF
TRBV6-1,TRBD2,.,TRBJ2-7,TGTGCCAGCAGTGCCCGGACTAGCGCCGCCTACGAGCAGTACTTC,CASSARTSAAYEQYF
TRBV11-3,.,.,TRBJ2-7,TGTGCCAGCAGCTTAGGGCTGTCGGACGAGCAGTACTTC,CASSLGLSDEQYF
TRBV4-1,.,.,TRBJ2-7,TGCGCCAGCAGCCAAGTTTCCGAGACCTACGAGCAGTACTTC,CASSQVSETYEQYF
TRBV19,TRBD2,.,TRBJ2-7,TGTGCCAGTAGTATAGCTAGCGGCTCCTACGAGCAGTACTTC,CASSIASGSYEQYF
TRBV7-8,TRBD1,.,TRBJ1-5,TGTGCCAGCAGCTTTGCAGACAGGGGCGCGAGGCAGCCCCAGCATTTT,CASSFADRGARQPQHF
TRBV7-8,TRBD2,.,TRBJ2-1,TGTGCCAGCAGCCCAATCACTAGCGGGAGGACGAACAATGAGCAGTTCTTC,CASSPITSGRTNNEQFF
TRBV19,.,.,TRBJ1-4,TGTGCCAGCATGGGACGGACTAATGAAAAACTGTTTTTT,CASMGRTNEKLFF
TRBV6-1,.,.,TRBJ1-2,TGTGCCAGCAGTGAAGGAAGGGGGACCAACTATGGCTACACCTTC,CASSEGRGTNYGYTF
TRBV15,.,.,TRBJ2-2,TGTGCCACCAGCGCCCGGGACTCAATCGCCGGGGAGCTGTTTTTT,CATSARDSIAGELFF
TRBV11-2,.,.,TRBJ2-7,TGTGCCAGCAGCTCAGGTTACGAGCAGTACTTC,CASSSGYEQYF
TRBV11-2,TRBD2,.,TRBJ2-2,TGTGCCAGCGGGGGGGTCACCGGGGAGCTGTTTTTT,CASGGVTGELFF
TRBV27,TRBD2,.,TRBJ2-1,TGTGCCAGCAGTTCCCCTGGACTAGCGGGGTACAATGAGCAGTTCTTC,CASSSPGLAGYNEQFF
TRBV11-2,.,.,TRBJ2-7,TGTGCCAGCGGCCCCCAAGCCGAGCAGTACTTC,CASGPQAEQYF
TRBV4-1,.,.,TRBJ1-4,TGCGCCAGCAGCCAGGTGACGGCTAATGAAAAACTGTTTTTT,CASSQVTANEKLFF
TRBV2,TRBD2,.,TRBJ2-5,TGTGCCAGCCGTCAAGCGGGAGATGAGACCCAGTACTTC,CASRQAGDETQYF
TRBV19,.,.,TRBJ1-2,TGTGCCAGTAGCCATAGGACAAGCTATGGCTACACCTTC,CASSHRTSYGYTF
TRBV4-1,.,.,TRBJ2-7,TGCGCCAGCAGCCAAGAGGACACCAGCTACGAGCAGTACTTC,CASSQEDTSYEQYF
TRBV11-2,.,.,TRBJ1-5,TGTGCCAGCAGCTTAGACGCGGGCGGCAATCAGCCCCAGCATTTT,CASSLDAGGNQPQHF
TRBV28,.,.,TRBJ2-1,TGTGCCAGCAGTTCAGGGGCCGGCGGACACTACAATGAGCAGTTCTTC,CASSSGAGGHYNEQFF
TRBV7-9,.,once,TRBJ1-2,TGTGCCAGCAGCCCGGGGCCGTATTATGGCTACACCTTC,CASSPGPYYGYTF